These 11 T cell receptor beta chains share one sample of origin, sequenced in a study of shared clonotypes between healthy human individuals. Clones were sequenced by immunoSEQ multiplex PCR, and TCRdb holds only the in-frame ones, with some missing. The sample contains over 850,000 clones, about 80% of which appear only once. The specimen was memory CD4+ T cells from PBMCs. Regarding subset: CD45RA-negative fraction. These receptor sequences come from a man aged 18 to 30 in good health. Some clones in this sample may be carry-over from other donors' samples.

This rearrangement joins TRBV12-5 to TRBJ2-5, with 12 bases that match TRBD1. The CDR3 has 15 residues. V was clipped by 8 bases and J by 4 bases; unmatched bases: 8. The germline gives CDR1 LGHNT, CDR2 FRNRAP. The CDR3 spells CASRWGQGAGETQYF. For the CDR3, the DNA is TGTGCTAGTCGTTGGGGACAGGGGGCCGGAGAGACCCAGTACTTC.

Comment on this clone: Other DNA sequences in the same sample also yield this CDR3. The V call is TRBV28, the J call TRBJ2-7; 9 bases match TRBD1. The V and J ends lost 5 bases and 3 bases, in that order; junction bases with no gene match: 5. This CDR3 is 14 amino acids long. CDR1 and CDR2 from the germline V gene are MDHEN and SYDVKM. The CDR3 nucleotides read TGTGCCAGCAGTGTGACAGGGGGAGGCTACGAGCAGTACTTC. It encodes CASSVTGGGYEQYF.

V and J are TRBV28 and TRBJ2-7; D is unclear. Trimming shortened V by 3 bases and J by 2 bases, and 11 bases separated the two germline ends. Germline V lookup: CDR1 MDHEN, CDR2 SYDVKM. The CDR3 spans 14 residues. CDR3 coding DNA: TGTGCCAGCAGTTTGGTGGACCTAACCTACGAGCAGTACTTC. Translation: CASSLVDLTYEQYF. The whole variable domain, filled in from reference TRBV28 and TRBJ2-7, reads DVKVTQSSRYLVKRTGEKVFLECVQDMDHENMFWYRQDPGLGLRLIYFSYDVKMKEKGDIPEGYSVSREKKERFSLILESASTNQTSMYLCASSLVDLTYEQYFGPGTRLTVT.

This chain joins TRBV6-6 and TRBJ1-2; a possible D gene is TRBD1 (5 bases). V was shortened by 7 bases and J by 6 bases, with 15 bases between the two germline ends. This CDR3 is 13 amino acids long. Germline V gene data show CDR1 as MNHNY and CDR2 as SVGAGI (reference sequence). CDR3 amino acids: CASTPRDGDGYTF. The DNA of the CDR3 is TGTGCCAGCACCCCCAGGGATGGCGATGGCTACACCTTC.

This rearrangement joins TRBV10-2 to TRBJ2-7; 11 bases line up with TRBD2. The V gene's germline CDR1 is WSHSY and CDR2 SAAADI. V was pared by 7 bases and J by 2 bases, with 4 bases of the junction left unmatched. The CDR3 has 14 residues. The CDR3, as DNA: TGCGCCAGCACCCTACTAGCGGGAGCCTACGAGCAGTACTTC. Translated, it gives CASTLLAGAYEQYF.

The chain is built from TRBV7-9 and TRBJ1-3; weak D call: TRBD1 (6 bases). The CDR3 contains 13 residues. Per the germline V gene, CDR1 is SEHNR and CDR2 is FQNEAQ (reference sequence). The V end was cut by 5 bases, the J end by 8 bases, with 13 bases between. The CDR3 bases are TGTGCCAGCAGCCTTACAGGGTCTTACACCATATATTTT. Translated, it gives CASSLTGSYTIYF. The full variable domain, in which reference TRBV7-9 and TRBJ1-3 provide the parts outside the CDR3, is DTGVSQNPRHKITKRGQNVTFRCDPISEHNRLYWYRQTLGQGPEFLTYFQNEAQLEKSRLLSDRFSAERPKGSFSTLEIQRTEQGDSAMYLCASSLTGSYTIYFGEGSWLTVV.

The V call is TRBV19, the J call TRBJ2-3, with 7 bases identical to TRBD1. Germline V gives CDR1 LNHDA, CDR2 SQIVND (reference sequence). The CDR3 extends over 15 amino acids. CDR3 loop: CATARGRGFTDTQYF. Here the CDR3 DNA reads TGTGCTACCGCAAGGGGGCGAGGTTTCACAGATACGCAGTATTTT. The entire variable domain, with the rest obtained from reference TRBV19 and TRBJ2-3, is as follows: DGGITQSPKYLFRKEGQNVTLSCEQNLNHDAMYWYRQDPGQGLRLIYYSQIVNDFQKGDIAEGYSVSREKKESFPLTVTSAQKNPTAFYLCATARGRGFTDTQYFGPGTRLTVL.

The chain couples TRBV19 to TRBJ2-7; TRBD1 is a possible D gene (6 bases). Germline V gene lookup returns CDR1 LNHDA and CDR2 SQIVND (reference sequence). CDR3 length equals 14 residues. V lost 5 bases and J 3 bases, leaving 14 bases between the germline ends. CDR3 DNA: TGTGCCAGTAGTCCCAGGGGCGAACTCTACGAGCAGTACTTC. Translation gives CASSPRGELYEQYF.

The chain employs TRBV2 and TRBJ2-1; D might be TRBD1 (6 bases). The germline gives CDR1 SNHLY, CDR2 FYNNEI. This CDR3 has 14 residues. V lost 5 bases and J 2 bases, leaving 10 bases between the germline ends. The CDR3 loop reads CASSYQGTYNEQFF. DNA of the CDR3: TGTGCCAGCAGTTACCAGGGGACCTACAATGAGCAGTTCTTC.

A word on this clone: This CDR3 is also generated by other DNA sequences in the sample. This rearrangement joins TRBV20-1 to TRBJ1-2, with D hard to call. The CDR3 runs to 11 residues. Germline loops: CDR1 DFQATT, CDR2 SNEGSKA (reference sequence). V dropped 5 bases and J dropped 3 bases, with 7 bases sitting between them. The CDR3 DNA follows: TGCAGTGCTGGTACGGACTATGGCTACACCTTC. Residues: CSAGTDYGYTF.

The sample holds a few counts of this clone. This chain joins TRBV6-1 and TRBJ2-5; maybe TRBD2 (7 bases). The germline V gene encodes CDR1 MNHNS and CDR2 SASEGT. The CDR3 runs 16 residues. Trimming took 2 bases from V and 5 from J, leaving 18 bases between them. The CDR3 DNA sequence: TGTGCCAGCAGTGAATGGGCAGGGAGGGGGGTGGAGACCCAGTACTTC. Translation: CASSEWAGRGVETQYF.